This T cell receptor (beta chain) appears in the sequencing data of a study of blood T cell repertoires in COVID-19. Study as a whole: Italy, Spain and the United States were the sources of the convalescent and acute COVID-19 samples. In each case, the material was cDNA or gDNA derived from T cells, B-cell-depleted T cells, or PBMCs.

Trimming cost V 4 bases and J 7 bases; bases outside gene matches: 10. This CDR3 has 16 residues. The germline gives CDR1 SGHNT, CDR2 YYREEE (reference sequence). This clone appeared a few times. Clones were sequenced by immunoSEQ multiplex PCR, and TCRdb holds only the in-frame ones, with some missing. Among a few hundred thousand clones listed, 65% to 90% were seen once. The sample consisted of peripheral blood. This chain connects TRBV5-4 to TRBJ1-6; 8 nucleotides match TRBD1. This receptor was identified in a woman in her sixties or seventies with COVID-19, enrolled during active disease. In nucleotides, the CDR3 is TGTGCCAGCAGCCTATCCGCGGACAGGGCGAATTCACCCCTCCACTTT. Translating gives CASSLSADRANSPLHF.